This T cell receptor (beta chain) was obtained from a study of chemoradiotherapy in HPV16-positive cancers (dated 2022 in TCRdb). General notes on the study: Candidate HPV-specific T-cell clones and common TCR motifs were defined through functional T-cell assays on cells from a couple of HPV16-positive patients. The study asked whether T-cell immunity against the HPV oncoproteins E6 and E7 changes during chemoradiotherapy and whether it affects survival. Next, the candidate HPV-specific TCRs and motifs were followed in TCR repertoires from around 91 patients with HPV-related cancers. Overall study results and their limits: Expansion of candidate HPV-specific clones and E7-related TCR motifs was observed in the tumor microenvironment during treatment, whereas no such expansion was observed for non-HPV-specific T cells. The survival association was reported for HPV16-positive patients, and the functional definition of HPV-specific T cells was derived from only a couple of HPV16-positive patients. In HPV16-positive patients, expansion of HPV-responsive T cells during chemoradiotherapy was associated with improved recurrence-free survival.

Repertoires were sampled repeatedly over the course of chemoradiotherapy, so clonal expansion could be followed in the tumor microenvironment. Deletion took 2 bases off V and 2 bases off J, with a span of 9 bases between the germline ends. Inclusive of the bounding cysteine and phenylalanine, the CDR3 is 15 residues long. Only the CDR3 region is kept as DNA, spanning 45 bases read in frame from base 1. The germline V gene yields SGHTA for CDR1 and FQGNSA for CDR2. Library generation was performed with the immunoSEQ multiplex PCR assay. TCRdb took over this immuneACCESS table, retaining in-frame rearrangements with V and J assigned. Such tables are incomplete; in checked studies, under half of the missing clones stem from an unresolved V gene, and the remainder is unexplained. The sample data list roughly 21,000 clones, and about 86% of these were observed just once. The ten largest clones add up to approximately 4.3% of the sample.

Of note for this clone: Its antigen is unknown. The record has no base qualities; no much larger clone is one base away.

The source is a human donor with HPV-associated anogenital cancer. This specimen consisted of blood, obtained from a patient who underwent chemoradiotherapy. The V gene is TRBV7-2 and the J gene is TRBJ2-2, and perhaps TRBD2 as D gene, on 5 matching bases. Here is the DNA: TGTGCCAGCAGCTTATGGACGGGAAACACCGGGGAGCTGTTTTTT. Its protein product is CASSLWTGNTGELFF.